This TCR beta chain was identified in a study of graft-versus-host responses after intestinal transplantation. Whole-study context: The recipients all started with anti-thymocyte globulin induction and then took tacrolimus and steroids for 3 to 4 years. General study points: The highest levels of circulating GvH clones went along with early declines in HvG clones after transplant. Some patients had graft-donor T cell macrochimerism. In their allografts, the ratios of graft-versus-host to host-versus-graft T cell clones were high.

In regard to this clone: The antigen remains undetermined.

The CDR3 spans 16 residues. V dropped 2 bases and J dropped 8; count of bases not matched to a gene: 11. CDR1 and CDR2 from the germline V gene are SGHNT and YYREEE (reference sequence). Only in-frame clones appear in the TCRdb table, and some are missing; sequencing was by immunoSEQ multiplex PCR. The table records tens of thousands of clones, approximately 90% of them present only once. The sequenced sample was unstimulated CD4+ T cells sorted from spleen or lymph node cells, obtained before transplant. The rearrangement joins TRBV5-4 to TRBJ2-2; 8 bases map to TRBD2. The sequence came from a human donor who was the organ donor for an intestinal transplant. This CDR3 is CASSFYTAGVPGELFF. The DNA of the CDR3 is TGTGCCAGCAGCTTTTATACAGCGGGAGTTCCGGGGGAGCTGTTTTTT.